The subject of this entry is one TCR beta chain. Its antigen is unknown. This sample is drawn from a study of T cell responses to AZD1222 COVID-19 vaccine. TCRdb keeps only in-frame clones here, not all; method: immunoSEQ multiplex PCR. Among 120,000 to 150,000 clones, around 90% were seen once, and the ten largest hold 4.5% to 6.5%. Study results and limitations: No repertoire was sampled before or during the peak T cell response, only after it. Among the donors, most were white British and more were female, and clonal diversity was possibly underestimated.

Trimming cost V 2 bases and J 5 bases; bases outside gene matches: 6. CDR3 length equals 15 residues. Germline CDR1 and CDR2: LGHNA and YSLEER. J is TRBJ2-7 and V is TRBV4-3, with 10 bases matching TRBD2. The specimen comprised peripheral blood, sampled on day 0 of AZD1222 vaccination. This TCR was sampled from an adult in good health. The CDR3 nucleotides are TGCGCCAGCAGCCAACCGTCTAGCGGGAGTCACGAGCAGTACTTC. Amino acid sequence: CASSQPSSGSHEQYF.